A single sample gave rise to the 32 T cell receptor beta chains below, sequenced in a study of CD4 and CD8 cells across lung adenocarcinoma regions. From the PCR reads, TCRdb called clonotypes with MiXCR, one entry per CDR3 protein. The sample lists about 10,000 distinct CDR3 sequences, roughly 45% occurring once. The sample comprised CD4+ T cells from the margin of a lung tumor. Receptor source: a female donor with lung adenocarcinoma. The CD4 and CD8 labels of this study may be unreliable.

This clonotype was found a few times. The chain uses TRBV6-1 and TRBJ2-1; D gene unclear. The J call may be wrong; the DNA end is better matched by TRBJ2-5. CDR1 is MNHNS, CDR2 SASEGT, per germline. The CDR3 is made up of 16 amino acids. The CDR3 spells CASSERHHQPQETQYF. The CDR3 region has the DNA TGTGCCAGCAGTGAAAGACACCACCAACCCCAAGAGACCCAGTACTTC.

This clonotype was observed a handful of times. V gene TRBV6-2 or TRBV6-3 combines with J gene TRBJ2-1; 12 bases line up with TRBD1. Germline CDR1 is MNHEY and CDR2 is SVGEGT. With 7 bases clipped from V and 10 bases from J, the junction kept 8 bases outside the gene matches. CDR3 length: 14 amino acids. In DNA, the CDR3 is TGTGCCAGCATGACGGGACAGGGGGCTCGGGAGCAGTTCTTC. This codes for CASMTGQGAREQFF.

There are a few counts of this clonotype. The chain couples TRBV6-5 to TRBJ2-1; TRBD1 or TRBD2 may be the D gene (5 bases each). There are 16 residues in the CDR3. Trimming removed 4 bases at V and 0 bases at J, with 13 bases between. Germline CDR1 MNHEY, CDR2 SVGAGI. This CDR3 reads CASSWDGTGSYNEQFF. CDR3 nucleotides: TGTGCCAGCAGTTGGGACGGTACGGGCTCCTACAATGAGCAGTTCTTC.

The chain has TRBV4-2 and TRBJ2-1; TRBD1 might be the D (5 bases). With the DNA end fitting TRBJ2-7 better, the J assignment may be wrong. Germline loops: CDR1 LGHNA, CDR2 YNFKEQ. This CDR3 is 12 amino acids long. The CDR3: CASSQAGYEQYF. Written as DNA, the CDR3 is TGTGCCAGCAGCCAGGCAGGGTACGAGCAGTACTTC.

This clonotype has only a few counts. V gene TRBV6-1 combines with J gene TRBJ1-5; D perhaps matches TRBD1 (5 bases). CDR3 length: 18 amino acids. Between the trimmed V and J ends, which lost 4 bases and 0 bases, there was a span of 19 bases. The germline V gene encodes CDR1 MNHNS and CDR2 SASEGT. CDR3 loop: CASSASGRTTYSNQPQHF. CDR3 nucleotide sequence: TGTGCCAGCAGTGCCTCGGGACGGACTACCTATAGCAATCAGCCCCAGCATTTT.

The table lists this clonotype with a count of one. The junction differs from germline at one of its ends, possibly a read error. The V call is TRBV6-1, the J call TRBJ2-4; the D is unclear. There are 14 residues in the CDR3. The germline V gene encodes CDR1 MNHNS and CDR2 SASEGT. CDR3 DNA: TGTGCCAGCAGACTGGACCGAGACAAAAACACGCAGTATTTC. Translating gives CASRLDRDKNTQYF.

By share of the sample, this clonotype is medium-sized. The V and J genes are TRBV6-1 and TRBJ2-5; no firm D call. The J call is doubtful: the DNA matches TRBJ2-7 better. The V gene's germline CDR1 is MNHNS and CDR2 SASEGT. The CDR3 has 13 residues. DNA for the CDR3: TGTGCCAGCAGTGAACCAGGATTCTACGAGCAGTACTTC. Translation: CASSEPGFYEQYF.

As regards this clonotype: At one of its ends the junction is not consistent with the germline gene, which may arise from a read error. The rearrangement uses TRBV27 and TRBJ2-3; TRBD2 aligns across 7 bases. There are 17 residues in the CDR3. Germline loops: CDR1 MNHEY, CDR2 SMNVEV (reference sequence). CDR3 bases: TGTGCCAGCAGTTCCCGGATGGGCGGGGGAGCCAAAGATACGCAGTATTTC. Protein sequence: CASSSRMGGGAKDTQYF.

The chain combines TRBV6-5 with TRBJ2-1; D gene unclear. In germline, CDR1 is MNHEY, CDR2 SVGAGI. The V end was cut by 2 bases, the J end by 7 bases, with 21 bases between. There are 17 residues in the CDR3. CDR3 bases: TGTGCCAGCAGTTACCAGATAGGCCAAGGCGGCTTGAATGAGCAGTTCTTC. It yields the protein CASSYQIGQGGLNEQFF.

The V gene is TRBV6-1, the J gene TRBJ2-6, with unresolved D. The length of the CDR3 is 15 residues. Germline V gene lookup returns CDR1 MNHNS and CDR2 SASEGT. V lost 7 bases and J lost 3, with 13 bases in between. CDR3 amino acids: CASKGRDSGANVLTF. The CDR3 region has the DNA TGTGCCAGCAAGGGTAGGGATAGTGGGGCCAACGTCCTGACTTTC.

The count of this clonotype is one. The CDR3 bases are TGCAGTGCTGGACGAATACAGGGACGGGCCACTGAAGCTTTCTTT. Protein product: CSAGRIQGRATEAFF. The chain carries TRBV20-1 and TRBJ1-1, with a tentative D call TRBD1 (6 bases). Germline values: CDR1 DFQATT, CDR2 SNEGSKA (reference sequence). The ends were cut back, 5 bases at V and 4 bases at J, with 20 bases in the middle. There are 15 residues in the CDR3.

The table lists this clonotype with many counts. CDR3 residues: CASSYEGDNSPLHF. CDR3 nucleotide sequence: TGTGCCAGCAGTTACGAAGGGGACAATTCACCCCTCCACTTT. This chain links TRBV6-5 with TRBJ1-6; a possible D gene is TRBD1 (5 bases). The CDR3 contains 14 residues. V was cut by 2 bases and J by 7 bases, with 9 bases left in between. The germline V gene encodes CDR1 MNHEY and CDR2 SVGAGI.

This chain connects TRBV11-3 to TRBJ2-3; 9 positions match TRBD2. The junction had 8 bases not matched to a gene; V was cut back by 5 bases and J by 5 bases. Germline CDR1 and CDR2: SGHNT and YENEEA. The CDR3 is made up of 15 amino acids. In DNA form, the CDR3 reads TGTGCCAGCAGCCCCATGGAACTAGCGGGAGATACGCAGTATTTT. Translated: CASSPMELAGDTQYF.

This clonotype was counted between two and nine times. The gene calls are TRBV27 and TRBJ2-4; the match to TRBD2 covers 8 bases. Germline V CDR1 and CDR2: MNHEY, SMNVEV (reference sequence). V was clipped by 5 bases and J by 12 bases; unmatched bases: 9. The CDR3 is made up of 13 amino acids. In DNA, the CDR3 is TGTGCCAGCAGTCCCGGGGGGGGGGCGTATCAGTACTTC. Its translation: CASSPGGGAYQYF.

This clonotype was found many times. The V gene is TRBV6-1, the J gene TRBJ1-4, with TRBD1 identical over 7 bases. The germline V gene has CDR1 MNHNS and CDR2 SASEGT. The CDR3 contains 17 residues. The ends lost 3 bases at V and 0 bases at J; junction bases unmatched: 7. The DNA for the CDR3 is TGTGCCAGCAGTGACCGGCAGGGGGTCACAACTAATGAAAAACTGTTTTTT. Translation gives CASSDRQGVTTNEKLFF.

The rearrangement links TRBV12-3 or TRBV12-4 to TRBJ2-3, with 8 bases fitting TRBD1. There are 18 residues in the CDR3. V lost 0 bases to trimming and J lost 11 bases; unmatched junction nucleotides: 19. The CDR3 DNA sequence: TGTGCCAGCAGTTTAGCCCCCAATTTCCGGGACAGGAAAAATATGCAGTATTTT. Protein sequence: CASSLAPNFRDRKNMQYF.

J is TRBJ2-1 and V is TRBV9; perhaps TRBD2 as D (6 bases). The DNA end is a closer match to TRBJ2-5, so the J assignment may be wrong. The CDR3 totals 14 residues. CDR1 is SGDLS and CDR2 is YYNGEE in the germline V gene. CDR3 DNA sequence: TGTGCCAGCAGCACGAGCGGGTGGACGGAGACCCAGTACTTC. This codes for CASSTSGWTETQYF.

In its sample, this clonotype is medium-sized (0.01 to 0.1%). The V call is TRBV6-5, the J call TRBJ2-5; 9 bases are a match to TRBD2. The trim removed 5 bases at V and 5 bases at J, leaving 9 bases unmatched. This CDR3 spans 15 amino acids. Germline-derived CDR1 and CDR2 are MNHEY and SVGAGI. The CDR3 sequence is CASSPRRREGETQYF. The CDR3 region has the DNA TGTGCCAGCAGTCCCCGTCGGCGGGAGGGGGAGACCCAGTACTTC.

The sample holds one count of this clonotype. CDR3 sequence reads: CASSLQGGMNTEAFF. The DNA of the CDR3 is TGTGCCAGCAGCCTACAGGGGGGGATGAACACTGAAGCTTTCTTT. The chain recombines TRBV27 with TRBJ1-1; TRBD1 agrees at 8 bases. This CDR3 has 15 residues. The germline V gene encodes CDR1 MNHEY and CDR2 SMNVEV (reference sequence). With 6 bases clipped from V and 0 bases from J, the junction kept 6 bases outside the gene matches.

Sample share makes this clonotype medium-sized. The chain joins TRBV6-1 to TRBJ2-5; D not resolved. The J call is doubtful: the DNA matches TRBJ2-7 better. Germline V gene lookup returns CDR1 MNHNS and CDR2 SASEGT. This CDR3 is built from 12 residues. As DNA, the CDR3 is TGTGCCAGCGGTGCAAGATCCTACGAGCAGTACTTC. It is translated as CASGARSYEQYF.

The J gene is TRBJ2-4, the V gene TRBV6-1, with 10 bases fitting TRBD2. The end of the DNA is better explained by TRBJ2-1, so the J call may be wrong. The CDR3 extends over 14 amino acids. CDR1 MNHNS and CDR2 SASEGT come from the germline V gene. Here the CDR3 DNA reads TGTGCCAGCAGCCCACCGGGACTAGCGAATGAGCAGTTCTTC. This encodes CASSPPGLANEQFF.

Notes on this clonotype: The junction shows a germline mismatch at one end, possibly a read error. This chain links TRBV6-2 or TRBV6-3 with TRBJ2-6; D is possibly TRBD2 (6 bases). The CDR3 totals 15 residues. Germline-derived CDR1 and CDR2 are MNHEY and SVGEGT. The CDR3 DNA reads TGTGCCAGCAGTTCCGTGCCGGGAGCCCCAGACACTCAGTATTTC. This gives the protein CASSSVPGAPDTQYF.

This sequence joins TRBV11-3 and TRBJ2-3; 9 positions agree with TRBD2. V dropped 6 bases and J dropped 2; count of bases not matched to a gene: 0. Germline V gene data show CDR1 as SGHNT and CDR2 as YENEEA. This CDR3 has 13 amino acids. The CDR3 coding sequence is TGTGCCAGCAGGGGACTAGCCACAGATACGCAGTATTTT. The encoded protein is CASRGLATDTQYF.

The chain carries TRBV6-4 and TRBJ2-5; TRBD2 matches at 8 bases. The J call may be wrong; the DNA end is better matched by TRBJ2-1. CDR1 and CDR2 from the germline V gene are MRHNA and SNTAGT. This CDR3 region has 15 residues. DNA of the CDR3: TGTGCCAGCAGTGCGGGAGGGCAGGGCTACAATGAGCAGTTCTTC. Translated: CASSAGGQGYNEQFF.

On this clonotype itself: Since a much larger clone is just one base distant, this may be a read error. Here the CDR3 reads CASSWGTVTEAFF. The CDR3 coding sequence is TGTGCCAGCAGTTGGGGGACAGTCACTGAAGCTTTCTTT. The chain carries TRBV6-5 and TRBJ1-1; 7 positions match TRBD1. The V and J ends lost 4 bases and 4 bases, in that order; junction bases with no gene match: 3. Germline V gene sequence: CDR1 MNHEY, CDR2 SVGAGI. The CDR3 contains 13 residues.

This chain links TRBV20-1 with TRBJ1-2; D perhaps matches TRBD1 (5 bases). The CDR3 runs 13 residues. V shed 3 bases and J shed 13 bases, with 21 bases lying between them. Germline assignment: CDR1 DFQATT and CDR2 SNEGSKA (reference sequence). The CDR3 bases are TGCAGTGCTAGCGGAATGACAGAAATCTTCTCCACCTTC. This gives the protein CSASGMTEIFSTF.

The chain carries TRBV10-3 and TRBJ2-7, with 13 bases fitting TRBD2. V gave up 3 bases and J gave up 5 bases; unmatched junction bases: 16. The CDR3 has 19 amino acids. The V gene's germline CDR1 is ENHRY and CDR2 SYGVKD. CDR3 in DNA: TGTGCCATCAGTGACCCTGAATTGGGACTAGCGGGGCGCCCCCACGAGCAGTACTTC. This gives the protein CAISDPELGLAGRPHEQYF.

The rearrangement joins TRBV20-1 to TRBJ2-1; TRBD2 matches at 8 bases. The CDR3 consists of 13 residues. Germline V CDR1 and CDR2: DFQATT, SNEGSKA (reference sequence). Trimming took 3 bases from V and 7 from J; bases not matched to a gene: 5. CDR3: CSASTGGGNEQFF. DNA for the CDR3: TGCAGTGCTAGCACGGGAGGGGGTAATGAGCAGTTCTTC.

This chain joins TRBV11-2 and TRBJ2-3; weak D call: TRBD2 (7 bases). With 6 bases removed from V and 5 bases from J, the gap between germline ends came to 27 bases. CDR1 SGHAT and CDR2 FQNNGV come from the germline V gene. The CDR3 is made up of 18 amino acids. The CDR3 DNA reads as TGTGCCAGCAGTCGACAAACTGGGAGCGGGAAAGGGGGAGATACGCAGTATTTT. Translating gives CASSRQTGSGKGGDTQYF.

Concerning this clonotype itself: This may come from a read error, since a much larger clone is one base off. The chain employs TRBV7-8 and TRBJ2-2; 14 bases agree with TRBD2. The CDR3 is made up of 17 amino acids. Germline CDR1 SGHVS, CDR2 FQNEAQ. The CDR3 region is CASSQLGLAGVPGALFF. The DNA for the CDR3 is TGTGCCAGCAGCCAGTTGGGACTAGCGGGAGTACCCGGGGCGCTGTTTTTT.

The CDR3 loop reads CASSGRGREQYF. CDR3 DNA sequence: TGTGCCAGTAGCGGGAGAGGTCGCGAGCAGTACTTC. This chain connects TRBV19 to TRBJ2-7, with D possibly TRBD2 on 6 matching bases. There are 12 residues in the CDR3. Looked up from germline, CDR1 is LNHDA and CDR2 is SQIVND (reference sequence). With 6 bases removed from V and 6 bases from J, the gap between germline ends came to 12 bases.

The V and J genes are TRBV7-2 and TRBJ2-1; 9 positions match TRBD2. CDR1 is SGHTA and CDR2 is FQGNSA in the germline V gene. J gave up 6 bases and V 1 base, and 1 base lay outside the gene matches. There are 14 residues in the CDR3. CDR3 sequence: CASSLVAGANEQFF. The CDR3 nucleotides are TGTGCCAGCAGCTTAGTAGCGGGAGCCAATGAGCAGTTCTTC.